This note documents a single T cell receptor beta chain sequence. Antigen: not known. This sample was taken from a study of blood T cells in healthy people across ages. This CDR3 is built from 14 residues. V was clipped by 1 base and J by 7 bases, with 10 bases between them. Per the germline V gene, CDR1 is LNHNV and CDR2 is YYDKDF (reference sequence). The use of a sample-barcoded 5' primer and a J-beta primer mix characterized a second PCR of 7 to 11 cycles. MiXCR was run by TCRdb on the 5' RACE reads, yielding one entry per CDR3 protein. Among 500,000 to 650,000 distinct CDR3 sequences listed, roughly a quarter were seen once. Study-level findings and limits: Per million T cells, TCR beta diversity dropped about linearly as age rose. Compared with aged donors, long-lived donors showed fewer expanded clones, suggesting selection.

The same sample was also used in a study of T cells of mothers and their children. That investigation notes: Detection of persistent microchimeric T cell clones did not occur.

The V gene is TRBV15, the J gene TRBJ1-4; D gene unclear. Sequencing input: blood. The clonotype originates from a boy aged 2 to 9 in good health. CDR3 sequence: CATSRVHRAEKLFF. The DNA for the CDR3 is TGTGCCACCAGCAGAGTACATAGGGCTGAAAAACTGTTTTTT.